Below, 29 T cell receptor delta chains from the same sample are listed, as sequenced in a study of gammadelta T cells in human blood. TCRdb processed the RT-PCR reads again with the CATT caller. The sample shows under 1,500 delta-chain clones, under 30% of them seen only once. Sequencing input: non-Vgamma9Vdelta2 gamma-delta T cells from fetal blood. Receptor source: a human fetus.

About this clone itself: It may be a read error: a sequence one base away is much more abundant. V gene TRAV38-2/DV8 combines with J gene TRDJ1; D unresolved. Germline CDR1 and CDR2: TSESDYY and QEAYKQQN. The length of the CDR3 is 19 residues. Between the trimmed V and J ends, which lost 7 bases and 4 bases, there was a span of 32 bases. The CDR3 bases are TGTGCTTATTTCCCCTCCCCCACTCGCGATTCGGTGTACAGCGATAAACTCATCTTT. This translates into CAYFPSPTRDSVYSDKLIF.

This clone is deemed medium-sized. V usage is TRDV1 and J usage is TRDJ2; TRDD3 is a possible D gene (8 bases). The CDR3 consists of 22 residues. Germline CDR1 is TSWWSYY and CDR2 is QGS. V shed 1 base and J shed 4 bases, with 31 bases lying between them. In DNA form, the CDR3 reads TGTGCTCTTGGGGAACCCTTTTCCTACTTTGAAAGTACTGGGGGCCCGACAGCACAACTCTTCTTT. This encodes CALGEPFSYFESTGGPTAQLFF.

Remarks on this clone: One base away lies a much larger clone, so this may be a sequencing read error. The V gene is TRDV2, the J gene TRDJ1, with 7 bases lining up with TRDD3. The CDR3 contains 14 residues. Per the germline V gene, CDR1 is GEAIGNYY and CDR2 is EKD. Trimming cost V 2 bases and J 0 bases; bases outside gene matches: 2. For the CDR3, the DNA is TGTGCCTGTGACAACGGGGGATACACCGATAAACTCATCTTT. Translation gives CACDNGGYTDKLIF.

Concerning this clone: This may stem from a read error, because a much larger clone lies one nucleotide away. J is TRDJ2 and V is TRDV1, with 9 bases identical to TRDD3. The CDR3 extends over 19 amino acids. V lost 2 bases to trimming and J lost 7 bases; unmatched junction nucleotides: 17. Germline V gene data show CDR1 as TSWWSYY and CDR2 as QGS. As DNA, the CDR3 is TGTGCTCTTGGGGAATCGAGAGCGGAGTACTGGGGGAAGAGAGCACAACTCTTCTTT. Protein: CALGESRAEYWGKRAQLFF.

A remark on this clone: It differs at one base from a far larger clone, so likely a read error. The chain is built from TRAV23/DV6 and TRDJ2, with 9 positions matching TRDD3. The CDR3 is 14 amino acids. Germline V gives CDR1 NTAFDY, CDR2 IRPDVSE (reference sequence). This CDR3 reads CALLGDPLTAQLFF. DNA for the CDR3: TGTGCTCTACTGGGGGACCCGTTGACAGCACAACTCTTCTTT.

This clone was recorded a few times. The chain combines TRDV1 with TRDJ1; D is undetermined. Germline CDR1 TSWWSYY, CDR2 QGS. V shed 4 bases and J shed 2 bases, with 17 bases lying between them. The CDR3 is made up of 16 amino acids. The CDR3 sequence is CALGGPPVDETDKLIF. CDR3 nucleotides: TGTGCTCTTGGGGGGCCCCCGGTCGATGAGACCGATAAACTCATCTTT.

In the case of this clone: Given a far larger clone just one base away, this is likely a sequencing read error. The rearrangement joins TRDV2 to TRDJ3; maybe TRDD3 (5 bases). V lost 0 bases and J 0 bases, leaving 17 bases between the germline ends. Germline CDR1 reads GEAIGNYY; CDR2 reads EKD. The CDR3 extends over 20 amino acids. The CDR3 nucleotides are TGTGCCTGTGACACCGTACTGGTGGACCCCTACTCCTGGGACACCCGACAGATGTTTTTC. Its protein is CACDTVLVDPYSWDTRQMFF.

About this clone itself: It is likely a read error: a sequence one base away is far more abundant. The chain uses TRDV2 and TRDJ3; 7 positions agree with TRDD3. Germline CDR1 reads GEAIGNYY; CDR2 reads EKD. The length of the CDR3 is 19 residues. V was clipped by 0 bases and J by 0 bases; unmatched bases: 7. CDR3 region: CACDTRGIQSSWDTRQMFF. CDR3 bases: TGTGCCTGTGACACCCGGGGGATTCAGAGCTCCTGGGACACCCGACAGATGTTTTTC.

This clone is medium-sized in the sample. This chain connects TRDV1 to TRDJ3, with D perhaps assigned TRDD2 or TRDD3 (6 bases each). The CDR3 consists of 21 residues. Germline-derived CDR1 and CDR2 are TSWWSYY and QGS. With 2 bases removed from V and 0 bases from J, the gap between germline ends came to 20 bases. The DNA for the CDR3 is TGTGCTCTTGGGGAAGGTTCCTATCTGGGGACCAGCTCCTGGGACACCCGACAGATGTTTTTC. Amino acids: CALGEGSYLGTSSWDTRQMFF.

This clone is classed as large (0.1 to 1%). This chain connects TRDV2 to TRDJ1, with 9 bases lining up with TRDD3. Germline CDR1 and CDR2: GEAIGNYY and EKD. The CDR3 consists of 16 residues. The V gene end was trimmed by 6 bases and the J gene end by 1 base; junction bases not matched to a gene: 11. The CDR3 spells CACSHWGKLLTDKLIF. The CDR3 region has the DNA TGTGCCTGTTCCCACTGGGGGAAACTCCTCACCGATAAACTCATCTTT.

This clone is classed as medium-sized. The rearrangement joins TRDV1 to TRDJ1, with 10 nucleotides matching TRDD3. J gave up 0 bases and V 1 base, and 20 bases lay outside the gene matches. Germline V gene lookup returns CDR1 TSWWSYY and CDR2 QGS. The CDR3 is made up of 22 amino acids. This CDR3 reads CALGEHPSFSLGDKENTDKLIF. CDR3 bases: TGTGCTCTTGGGGAACACCCTTCCTTTTCGCTGGGGGATAAAGAAAACACCGATAAACTCATCTTT.

This clone was detected a few times. With a much larger clone just one base away, this may be a read error. J is TRDJ3 and V is TRDV1; no definite D call. Per the germline V gene, CDR1 is TSWWSYY and CDR2 is QGS. The germline V and J ends were trimmed by 2 bases and 0 bases, with 20 bases remaining between them. The CDR3 has 21 residues. The CDR3 sequence is CALGESLYSASSSWDTRQMFF. Written as DNA, the CDR3 is TGTGCTCTTGGGGAATCCCTATATTCCGCTTCAAGCTCCTGGGACACCCGACAGATGTTTTTC.

With regard to this clone: Just one base apart from a much larger clone, this may be a read error. V and J are TRDV1 and TRDJ2, with D uncertain. The CDR3 has 20 residues. Germline loops: CDR1 TSWWSYY, CDR2 QGS. The ends were cut back, 5 bases at V and 0 bases at J, with 25 bases in the middle. CDR3 loop: CALGPPSPARRRALTAQLFF. CDR3 sequence (DNA): TGTGCTCTTGGGCCACCATCACCTGCCCGCCGAAGGGCTTTGACAGCACAACTCTTCTTT.

As for this clone: Other DNA sequences of this sample code for an identical CDR3. The chain links TRDV1 to TRDJ1; 7 nucleotides match TRDD3. V shed 0 bases and J 0 bases; nucleotides not matched to a gene: 22. Germline V lookup: CDR1 TSWWSYY, CDR2 QGS. The CDR3 totals 22 residues. CDR3 sequence (DNA): TGTGCTCTTGGGGAACTAGTCTGGCCACCCGTATTGGGGGACCCCCACACCGATAAACTCATCTTT. Its translation is CALGELVWPPVLGDPHTDKLIF.

About this clone itself: This may come from a read error, since a much larger clone is one base off. V usage is TRDV1 and J usage is TRDJ2; 7 nucleotides match TRDD3. Germline lookup yields CDR1 TSWWSYY and CDR2 QGS. This CDR3 region has 21 residues. As DNA, the CDR3 is TGTGCTCGTGGGGAAACGTTCCCTGCGTACTGGGGAGTTGCGCTGACAGCACAACTCTTCTTT. Translated, it gives CARGETFPAYWGVALTAQLFF.

The genes are TRDV1 and TRDJ2, with 8 bases lining up with TRDD3. J was trimmed by 11 bases and V by 5 bases; bases with no gene match: 10. The CDR3 runs 14 residues. The V gene's germline CDR1 is TSWWSYY and CDR2 QGS. The CDR3 loop is CALGWLGDPRQLFF. The CDR3 DNA reads TGTGCTCTTGGGTGGCTGGGGGACCCCCGGCAACTCTTCTTT.

A word on this clone: A much larger clone differs from this one at a single base, so this may be a read error. The sample holds other DNA sequences that translate to the same CDR3. J is TRDJ2 and V is TRDV1, with 10 bases matching TRDD3. The CDR3 spans 19 residues. The germline V gene has CDR1 TSWWSYY and CDR2 QGS. CDR3 sequence: CALGERVPGGIRSTAQLFF. In nucleotides, the CDR3 is TGTGCTCTTGGGGAACGGGTACCGGGGGGGATACGCTCGACAGCACAGCTCTTCTTT.

In its sample, this clone is medium-sized. This chain uses TRDV1 with TRDJ1; 13 bases map to TRDD3. V gave up 3 bases and J gave up 7 bases; unmatched junction bases: 14. The germline CDR1 and CDR2 sequences are TSWWSYY and QGS. The CDR3 is 18 residues long. The CDR3, as DNA: TGTGCTCTTGGGGATACCTTACTGGGGGATACGGGGTATGTTAAACTCATCTTT. Translating gives CALGDTLLGDTGYVKLIF.

The genes are TRDV1 and TRDJ2; 9 nucleotides agree with TRDD3. This CDR3 has 20 residues. V trimming: 0 bases; J trimming: 8 bases; junction bases outside the gene matches: 19. In germline, CDR1 is TSWWSYY, CDR2 QGS. The CDR3, as DNA: TGTGCTCTTGGGGAACTAGTGAAACCTCCCCGCGGGGGATACTGGGCACAACTCTTCTTT. Translated, it gives CALGELVKPPRGGYWAQLFF.

This clone is medium-sized (0.01 to 0.1%) within its sample. Other nucleotide sequences from this sample produce the same CDR3. The gene calls are TRDV1 and TRDJ1; 10 bases are a match to TRDD3. V was clipped by 5 bases and J by 0 bases; unmatched bases: 21. This CDR3 region has 21 residues. The germline V gene encodes CDR1 TSWWSYY and CDR2 QGS. The CDR3 DNA follows: TGTGCTCTTGGGTCCCCCTTCCTTTACTGGGGGATTCCCCCGTACACCGATAAACTCATCTTT. Translation gives CALGSPFLYWGIPPYTDKLIF.

This clone qualifies as medium-sized (0.01 to 0.1%). The genes are TRDV1 and TRDJ1, with 12 bases matching TRDD3. With 0 bases clipped from V and 3 bases from J, the junction kept 8 bases outside the gene matches. Looked up from germline, CDR1 is TSWWSYY and CDR2 is QGS. The CDR3 totals 18 residues. Here the CDR3 DNA reads TGTGCTCTTGGGGAACTGGCACCTGGGGGATACGCTGCCGATAAACTCATCTTT. This encodes CALGELAPGGYAADKLIF.

In its sample, this clone ranks as medium-sized (0.01 to 0.1%). The chain uses TRDV2 and TRDJ1, with D perhaps TRDD3 (5 bases). The V and J ends lost 0 bases and 4 bases respectively, with 17 bases between them. This CDR3 contains 16 residues. Germline CDR1 reads GEAIGNYY; CDR2 reads EKD. The DNA for the CDR3 is TGTGCCTGTGACACCGACCGGGGGGCCCCCCGCGATAAACTCATCTTT. Translating it yields CACDTDRGAPRDKLIF.

This clone is judged large. Its ends do not fully match the called genes, so a read error is possible. This chain uses TRDV2 with TRDJ3, with TRDD3 identical over 13 bases. This CDR3 region has 23 residues. The germline gives CDR1 GEAIGNYY, CDR2 EKD. CDR3 amino acids: CACATPTGGYAGQGSWDTRQMFF. In nucleotides, the CDR3 is TGTGCCTGTGCCACCCCTACTGGGGGATACGCTGGACAAGGATCCTGGGACACCCGACAGATGTTTTTC.

Notes on this clone: The identical CDR3 is also encoded by other nucleotide sequences in the sample. The chain is built from TRDV1 and TRDJ1; a possible D gene is TRDD3 (5 bases). Germline V gene lookup returns CDR1 TSWWSYY and CDR2 QGS. Trimming shortened V by 1 base and J by 4 bases, and 31 bases separated the two germline ends. CDR3 length equals 21 residues. The CDR3 DNA reads TGTGCTCTTGGGGAACAATCCCTCTCTTTTCCCTGGGACACCCGTTGCGATAAACTCATCTTT. The encoded protein is CALGEQSLSFPWDTRCDKLIF.

The rearrangement uses TRDV1 and TRDJ1; 10 nucleotides match TRDD3. The CDR3 covers 18 residues. V lost 2 bases and J lost 0; bases outside the gene matches: 9. Germline V gene data show CDR1 as TSWWSYY and CDR2 as QGS. The CDR3 DNA is TGTGCTCTTGGGGAAGCCGAAGTGGGGGATACTTACACCGATAAACTCATCTTT. This gives the protein CALGEAEVGDTYTDKLIF.

This clone is medium-sized within its sample. The J gene is TRDJ1, the V gene TRDV1; possibly TRDD3 for D (10 bases). Looked up from germline, CDR1 is TSWWSYY and CDR2 is QGS. There are 19 residues in the CDR3. Trimming left V 5 bases short and J 0 bases short, with 25 bases between. The CDR3 bases are TGTGCTCTTGGGACCTTCCTACCGGGGGGGATACGCTACACCGATAAACTCATCTTT. Its protein product is CALGTFLPGGIRYTDKLIF.

This clone is categorized as large (0.1 to 1%). This chain links TRDV3 with TRDJ3, with 8 bases aligning to TRDD3. Germline CDR1 and CDR2: TVYSNPD and GDNSRS (reference sequence). The CDR3 is 18 residues long. J gave up 0 bases and V 1 base, and 8 bases lay outside the gene matches. CDR3 nucleotide sequence: TGTGCCTTTACGTACTGGGGGGGAAGCTCCTGGGACACCCGACAGATGTTTTTC. As protein: CAFTYWGGSSWDTRQMFF.

On this clone itself: A much larger clone differs from this one at a single base, so this may be a read error. V is TRDV1 and J is TRDJ2; TRDD3 might be the D (5 bases). Germline V gives CDR1 TSWWSYY, CDR2 QGS. The CDR3 runs 19 residues. With 0 bases removed from V and 4 bases from J, the gap between germline ends came to 21 bases. The CDR3 sequence: CALGELDIACSWGTAQLFF. The CDR3 bases are TGTGCTCTTGGGGAACTAGACATAGCTTGCTCTTGGGGGACAGCACAACTCTTCTTT.

The count of this clone is one. The chain combines TRDV1 with TRDJ1; 7 positions agree with TRDD3. The germline V gene encodes CDR1 TSWWSYY and CDR2 QGS. The CDR3 is 21 residues long. With 4 bases clipped from V and 3 bases from J, the junction kept 26 bases outside the gene matches. For the CDR3, the DNA is TGTGCTCTTGGGGGGGCCTCCCCGTACTGGGGACCCCCTAGGTACGCCGATAAACTCATCTTT. This translates into CALGGASPYWGPPRYADKLIF.